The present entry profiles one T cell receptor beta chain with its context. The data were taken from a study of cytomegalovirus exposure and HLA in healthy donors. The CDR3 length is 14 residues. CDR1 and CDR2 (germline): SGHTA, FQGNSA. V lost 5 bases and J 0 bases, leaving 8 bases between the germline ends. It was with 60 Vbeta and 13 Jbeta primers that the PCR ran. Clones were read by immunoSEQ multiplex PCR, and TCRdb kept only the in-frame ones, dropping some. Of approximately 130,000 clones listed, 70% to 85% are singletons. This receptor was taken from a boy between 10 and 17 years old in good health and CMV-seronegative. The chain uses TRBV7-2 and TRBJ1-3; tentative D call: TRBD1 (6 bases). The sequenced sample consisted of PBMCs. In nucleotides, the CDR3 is TGTGCCAGCAGCACAGGGCGCTCTGGAAACACCATATATTTT. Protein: CASSTGRSGNTIYF.